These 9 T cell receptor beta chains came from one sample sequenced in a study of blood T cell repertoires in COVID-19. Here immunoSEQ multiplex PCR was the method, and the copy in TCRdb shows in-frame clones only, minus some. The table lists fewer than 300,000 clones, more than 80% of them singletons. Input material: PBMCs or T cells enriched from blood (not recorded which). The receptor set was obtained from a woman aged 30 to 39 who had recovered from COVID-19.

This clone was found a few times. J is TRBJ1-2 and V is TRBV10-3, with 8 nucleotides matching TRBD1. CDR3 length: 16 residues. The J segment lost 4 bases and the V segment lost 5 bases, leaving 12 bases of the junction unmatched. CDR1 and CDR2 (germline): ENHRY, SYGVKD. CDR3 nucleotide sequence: TGTGCCATCAGTACAGACAGGGGAAAAACTATCTATGGCTACACCTTC. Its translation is CAISTDRGKTIYGYTF.

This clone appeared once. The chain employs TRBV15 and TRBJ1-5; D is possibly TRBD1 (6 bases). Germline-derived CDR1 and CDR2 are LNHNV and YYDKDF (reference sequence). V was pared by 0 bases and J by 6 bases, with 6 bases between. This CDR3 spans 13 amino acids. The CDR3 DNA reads TGTGCCACCAGCAGAGAGGGGGCTCAGCCCCAGCATTTT. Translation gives CATSREGAQPQHF.

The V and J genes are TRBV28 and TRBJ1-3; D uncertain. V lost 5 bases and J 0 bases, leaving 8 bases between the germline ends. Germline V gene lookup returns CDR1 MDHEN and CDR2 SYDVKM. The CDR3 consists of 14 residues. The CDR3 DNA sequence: TGTGCCAGCAGTGTAACCAGCTCTGGAAACACCATATATTTT. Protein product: CASSVTSSGNTIYF. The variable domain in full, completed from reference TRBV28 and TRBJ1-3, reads DVKVTQSSRYLVKRTGEKVFLECVQDMDHENMFWYRQDPGLGLRLIYFSYDVKMKEKGDIPEGYSVSREKKERFSLILESASTNQTSMYLCASSVTSSGNTIYFGEGSWLTVV.

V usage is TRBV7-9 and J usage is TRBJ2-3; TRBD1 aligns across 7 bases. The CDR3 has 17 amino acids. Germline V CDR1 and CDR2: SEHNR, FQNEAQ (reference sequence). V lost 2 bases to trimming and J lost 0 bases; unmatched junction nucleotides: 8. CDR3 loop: CASSLRQTGPSTDTQYF. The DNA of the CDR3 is TGTGCCAGCAGCTTACGTCAGACAGGGCCTAGCACAGATACGCAGTATTTT.

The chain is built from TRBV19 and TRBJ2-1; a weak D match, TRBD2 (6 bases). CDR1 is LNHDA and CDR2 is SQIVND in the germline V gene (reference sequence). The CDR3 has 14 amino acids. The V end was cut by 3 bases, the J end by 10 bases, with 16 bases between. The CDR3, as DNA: TGTGCCAGTAGTATTCGGGGGTTGGGGGGAGAGCAGTTCTTC. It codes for CASSIRGLGGEQFF.

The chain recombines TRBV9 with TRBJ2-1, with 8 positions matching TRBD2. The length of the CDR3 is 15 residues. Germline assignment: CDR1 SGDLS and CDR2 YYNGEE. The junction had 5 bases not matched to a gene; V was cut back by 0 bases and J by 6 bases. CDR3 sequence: CASSVVGRETNEQFF. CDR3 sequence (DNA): TGTGCCAGCAGCGTAGTCGGGAGGGAGACCAATGAGCAGTTCTTC. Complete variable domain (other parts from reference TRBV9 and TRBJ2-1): DSGVTQTPKHLITATGQRVTLRCSPRSGDLSVYWYQQSLDQGLQFLIQYYNGEERAKGNILERFSAQQFPDLHSELNLSSLELGDSALYFCASSVVGRETNEQFFGPGTRLTVL.

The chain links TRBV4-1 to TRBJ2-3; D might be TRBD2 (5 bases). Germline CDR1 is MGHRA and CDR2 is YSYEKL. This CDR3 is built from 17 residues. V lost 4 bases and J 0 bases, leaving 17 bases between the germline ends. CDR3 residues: CASSRVAGGASTDTQYF. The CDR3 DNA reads TGCGCCAGCAGCCGAGTCGCGGGCGGCGCCAGCACAGATACGCAGTATTTT.

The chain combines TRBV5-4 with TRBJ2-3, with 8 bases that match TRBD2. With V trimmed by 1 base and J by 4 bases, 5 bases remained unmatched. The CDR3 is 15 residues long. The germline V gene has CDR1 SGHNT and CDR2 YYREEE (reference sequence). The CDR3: CASSLTSGNSDTQYF. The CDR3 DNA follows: TGTGCCAGCAGCTTGACTAGCGGAAATTCAGATACGCAGTATTTT.

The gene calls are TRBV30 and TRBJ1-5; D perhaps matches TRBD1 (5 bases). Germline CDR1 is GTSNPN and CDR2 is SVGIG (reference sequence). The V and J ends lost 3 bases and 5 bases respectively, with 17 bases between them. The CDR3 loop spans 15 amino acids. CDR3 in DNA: TGTGCCTGGAGGAGGGACGGACTACCGGATCAGCCCCAGCATTTT. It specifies CAWRRDGLPDQPQHF.